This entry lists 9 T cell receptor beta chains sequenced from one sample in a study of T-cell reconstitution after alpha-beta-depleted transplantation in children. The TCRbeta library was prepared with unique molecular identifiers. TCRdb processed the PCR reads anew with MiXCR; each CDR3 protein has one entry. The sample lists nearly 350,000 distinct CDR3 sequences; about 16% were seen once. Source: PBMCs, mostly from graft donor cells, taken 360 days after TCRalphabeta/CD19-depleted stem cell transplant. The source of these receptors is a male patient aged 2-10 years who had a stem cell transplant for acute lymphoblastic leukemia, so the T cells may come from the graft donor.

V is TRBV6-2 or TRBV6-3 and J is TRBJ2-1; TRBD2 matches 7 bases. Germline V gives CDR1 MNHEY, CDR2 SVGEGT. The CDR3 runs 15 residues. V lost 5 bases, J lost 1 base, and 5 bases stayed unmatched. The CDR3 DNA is TGTGCCAGCAGTCCGGGACTACTGTCCTACAATGAGCAGTTCTTC. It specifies CASSPGLLSYNEQFF.

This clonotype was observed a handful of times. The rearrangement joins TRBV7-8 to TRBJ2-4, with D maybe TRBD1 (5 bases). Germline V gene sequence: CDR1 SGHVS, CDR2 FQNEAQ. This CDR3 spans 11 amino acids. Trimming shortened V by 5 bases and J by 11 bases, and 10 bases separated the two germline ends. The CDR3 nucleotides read TGTGCCAGCAGCCAGGGCGTCGTTCAGTACTTC. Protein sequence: CASSQGVVQYF. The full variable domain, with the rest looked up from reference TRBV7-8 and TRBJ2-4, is GAGVSQSPRYKVAKRGQDVALRCDPISGHVSLFWYQQALGQGPEFLTYFQNEAQLDKSGLPSDRFFAERPEGSVSTLKIQRTQQEDSAVYLCASSQGVVQYFGAGTRLSVL.

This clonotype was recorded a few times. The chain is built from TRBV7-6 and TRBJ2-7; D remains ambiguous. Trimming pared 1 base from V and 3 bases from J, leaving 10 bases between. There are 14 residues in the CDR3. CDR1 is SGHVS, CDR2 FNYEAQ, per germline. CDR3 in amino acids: CASSLVGIGYEQYF. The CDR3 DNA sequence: TGTGCCAGCAGCTTAGTGGGCATAGGCTACGAGCAGTACTTC. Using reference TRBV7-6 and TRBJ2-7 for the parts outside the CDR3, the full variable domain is GAGVSQSPRYKVTKRGQDVALRCDPISGHVSLYWYRQALGQGPEFLTYFNYEAQQDKSGLPNDRFSAERPEGSISTLTIQRTEQRDSAMYRCASSLVGIGYEQYFGPGTRLTVT.

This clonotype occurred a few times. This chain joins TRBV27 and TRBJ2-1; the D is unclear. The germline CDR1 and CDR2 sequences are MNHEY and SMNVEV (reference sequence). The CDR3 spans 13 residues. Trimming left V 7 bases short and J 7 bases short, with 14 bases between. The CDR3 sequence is CASTPVGTNEQFF. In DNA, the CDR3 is TGTGCCAGCACCCCTGTGGGTACGAATGAGCAGTTCTTC.

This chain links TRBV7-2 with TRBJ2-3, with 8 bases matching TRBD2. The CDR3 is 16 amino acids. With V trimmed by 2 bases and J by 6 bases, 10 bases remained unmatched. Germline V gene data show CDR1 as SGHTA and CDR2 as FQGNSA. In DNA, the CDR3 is TGTGCCAGCAGCTTAATGGTCAGCGGGAGAATGGATACGCAGTATTTT. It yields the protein CASSLMVSGRMDTQYF.

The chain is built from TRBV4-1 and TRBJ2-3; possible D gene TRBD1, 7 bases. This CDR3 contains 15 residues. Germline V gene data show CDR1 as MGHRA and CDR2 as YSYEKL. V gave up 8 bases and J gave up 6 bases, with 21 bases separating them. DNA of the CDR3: TGCGCCAGCGGAGGGGGCCAGGCTATATTGGATACGCAGTATTTT. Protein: CASGGGQAILDTQYF.

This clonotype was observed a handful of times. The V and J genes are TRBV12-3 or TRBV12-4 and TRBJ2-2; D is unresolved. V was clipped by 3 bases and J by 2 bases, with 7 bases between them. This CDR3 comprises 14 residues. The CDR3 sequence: CASSFSINTGELFF. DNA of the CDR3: TGTGCCAGCAGTTTTTCTATTAACACCGGGGAGCTGTTTTTT.

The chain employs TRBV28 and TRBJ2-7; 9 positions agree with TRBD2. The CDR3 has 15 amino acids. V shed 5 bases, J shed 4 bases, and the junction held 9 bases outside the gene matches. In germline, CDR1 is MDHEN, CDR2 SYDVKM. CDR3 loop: CASSLLAGARYEQYF. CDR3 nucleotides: TGTGCCAGCAGTCTCTTAGCGGGAGCAAGATACGAGCAGTACTTC.

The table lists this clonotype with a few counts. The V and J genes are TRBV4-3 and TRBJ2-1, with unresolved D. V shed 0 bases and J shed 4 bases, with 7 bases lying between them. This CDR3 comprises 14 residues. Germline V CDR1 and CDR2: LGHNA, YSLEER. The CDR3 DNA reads TGCGCCAGCAGCCAAGAATTAGTATACAATGAGCAGTTCTTC. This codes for CASSQELVYNEQFF.